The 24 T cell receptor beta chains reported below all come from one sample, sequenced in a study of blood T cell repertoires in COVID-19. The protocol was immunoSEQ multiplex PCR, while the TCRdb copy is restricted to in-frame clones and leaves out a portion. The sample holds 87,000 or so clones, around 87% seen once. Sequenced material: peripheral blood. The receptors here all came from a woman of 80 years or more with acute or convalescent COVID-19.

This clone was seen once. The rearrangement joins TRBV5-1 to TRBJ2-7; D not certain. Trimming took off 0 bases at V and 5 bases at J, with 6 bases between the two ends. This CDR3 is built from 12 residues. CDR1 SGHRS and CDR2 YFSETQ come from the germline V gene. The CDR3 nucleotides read TGCGCCAGCAGCTTGGGGGCCCACGAGCAGTACTTC. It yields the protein CASSLGAHEQYF.

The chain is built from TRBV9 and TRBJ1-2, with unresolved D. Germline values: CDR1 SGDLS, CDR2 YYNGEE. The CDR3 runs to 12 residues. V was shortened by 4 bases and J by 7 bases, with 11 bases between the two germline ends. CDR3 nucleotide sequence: TGTGCCAGCAGCTTAGGGCCTGGTGGCTACACCTTC. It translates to CASSLGPGGYTF. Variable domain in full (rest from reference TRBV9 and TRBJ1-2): DSGVTQTPKHLITATGQRVTLRCSPRSGDLSVYWYQQSLDQGLQFLIQYYNGEERAKGNILERFSAQQFPDLHSELNLSSLELGDSALYFCASSLGPGGYTFGSGTRLTVV.

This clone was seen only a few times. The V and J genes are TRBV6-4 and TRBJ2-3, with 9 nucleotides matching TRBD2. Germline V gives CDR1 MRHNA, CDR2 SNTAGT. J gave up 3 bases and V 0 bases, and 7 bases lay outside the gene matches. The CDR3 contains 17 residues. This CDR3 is CASSDSPAGGGTDTQYF. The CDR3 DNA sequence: TGTGCCAGCAGTGACTCCCCAGCGGGAGGTGGTACAGATACGCAGTATTTT.

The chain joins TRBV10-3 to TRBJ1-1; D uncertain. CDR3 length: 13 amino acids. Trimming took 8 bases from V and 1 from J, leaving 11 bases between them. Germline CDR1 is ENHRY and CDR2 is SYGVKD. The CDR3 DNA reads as TGTGCCATCGAAGCGAGGGAGAACACTGAAGCTTTCTTT. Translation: CAIEARENTEAFF.

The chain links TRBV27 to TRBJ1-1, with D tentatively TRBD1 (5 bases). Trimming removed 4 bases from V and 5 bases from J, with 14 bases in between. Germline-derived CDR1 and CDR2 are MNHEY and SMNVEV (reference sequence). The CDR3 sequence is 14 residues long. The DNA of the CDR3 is TGTGCCAGCAGTTCGACGAGCAGGGATACTGAAGCTTTCTTT. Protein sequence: CASSSTSRDTEAFF.

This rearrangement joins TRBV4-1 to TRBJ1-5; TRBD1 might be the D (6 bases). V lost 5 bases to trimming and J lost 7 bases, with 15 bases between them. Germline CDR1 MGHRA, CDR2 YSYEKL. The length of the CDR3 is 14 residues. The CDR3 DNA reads TGCGCCAGCAGCAACGACAGGAGTGGACAGCCCCAGCATTTT. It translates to CASSNDRSGQPQHF.

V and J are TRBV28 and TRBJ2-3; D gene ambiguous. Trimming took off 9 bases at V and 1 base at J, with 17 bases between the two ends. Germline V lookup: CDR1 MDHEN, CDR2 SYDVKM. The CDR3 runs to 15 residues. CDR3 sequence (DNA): TGTGCCAGTCTCCCCACACCGTCTGGCACAGATACGCAGTATTTT. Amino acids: CASLPTPSGTDTQYF. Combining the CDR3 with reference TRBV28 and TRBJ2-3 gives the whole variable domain DVKVTQSSRYLVKRTGEKVFLECVQDMDHENMFWYRQDPGLGLRLIYFSYDVKMKEKGDIPEGYSVSREKKERFSLILESASTNQTSMYLCASLPTPSGTDTQYFGPGTRLTVL.

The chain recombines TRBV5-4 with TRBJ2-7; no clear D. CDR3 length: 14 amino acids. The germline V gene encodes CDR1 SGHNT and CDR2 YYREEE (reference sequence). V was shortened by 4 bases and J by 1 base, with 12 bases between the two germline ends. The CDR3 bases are TGTGCCAGCAGCCGAAATGACTGGTCCTACGAGCAGTACTTC. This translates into CASSRNDWSYEQYF.

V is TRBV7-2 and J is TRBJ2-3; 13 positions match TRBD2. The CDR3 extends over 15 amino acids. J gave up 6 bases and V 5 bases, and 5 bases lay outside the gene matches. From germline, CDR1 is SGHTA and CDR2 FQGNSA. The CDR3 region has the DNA TGTGCCAGCAGCATACTAGCGGGGGGGCCGGATACGCAGTATTTT. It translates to CASSILAGGPDTQYF.

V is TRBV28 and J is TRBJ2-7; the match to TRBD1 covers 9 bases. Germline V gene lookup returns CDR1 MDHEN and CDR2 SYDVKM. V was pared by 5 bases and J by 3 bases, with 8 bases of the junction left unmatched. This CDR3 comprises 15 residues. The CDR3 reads CASSPPGQGLYEQYF. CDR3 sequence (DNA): TGTGCCAGCAGTCCCCCGGGACAGGGTCTCTACGAGCAGTACTTC.

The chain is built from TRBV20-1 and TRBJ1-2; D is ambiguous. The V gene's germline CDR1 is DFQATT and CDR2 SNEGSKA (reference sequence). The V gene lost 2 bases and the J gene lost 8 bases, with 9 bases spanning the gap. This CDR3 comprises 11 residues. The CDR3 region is CSARISGGYTF. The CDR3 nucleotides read TGCAGTGCTAGAATCAGCGGGGGCTACACCTTC.

CDR3 DNA sequence: TGTGCCAGCTCAGCGGCCGGGGAGCTGTTTTTT. Its protein is CASSAAGELFF. The rearrangement joins TRBV18 to TRBJ2-2, with D hard to call. CDR3 length equals 11 residues. V lost 5 bases, J lost 6 bases, and 4 bases lay in between. CDR1 is KGHSH, CDR2 LQKENI, per germline.

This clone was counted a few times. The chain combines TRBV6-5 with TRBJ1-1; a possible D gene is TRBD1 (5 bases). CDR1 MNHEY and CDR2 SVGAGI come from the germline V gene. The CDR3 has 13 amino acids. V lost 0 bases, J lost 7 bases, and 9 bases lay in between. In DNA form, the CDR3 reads TGTGCCAGCAGTTACTCATTTGACAGTGAAGCTTTCTTT. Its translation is CASSYSFDSEAFF.

The CDR3 sequence: CASSPSLGLASHNEQFF. CDR3 DNA sequence: TGTGCCAGCAGTCCCTCATTGGGACTAGCGTCCCACAATGAGCAGTTCTTC. This chain joins TRBV28 and TRBJ2-1, with 10 positions matching TRBD2. CDR3 length: 17 residues. Germline loops: CDR1 MDHEN, CDR2 SYDVKM. J lost 5 bases, V lost 5 bases, and 12 bases had no gene match.

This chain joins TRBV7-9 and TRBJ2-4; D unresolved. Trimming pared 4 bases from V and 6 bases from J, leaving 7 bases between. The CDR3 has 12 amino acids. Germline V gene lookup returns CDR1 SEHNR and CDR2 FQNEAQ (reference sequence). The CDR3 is CASSSTINIQYF. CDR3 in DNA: TGTGCCAGCAGCTCGACAATAAACATTCAGTACTTC. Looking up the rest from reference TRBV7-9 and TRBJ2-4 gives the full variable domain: DTGVSQNPRHKITKRGQNVTFRCDPISEHNRLYWYRQTLGQGPEFLTYFQNEAQLEKSRLLSDRFSAERPKGSFSTLEIQRTEQGDSAMYLCASSSTINIQYFGAGTRLSVL.

In DNA, the CDR3 is TGTGCCAGCAGCTTAGCCCTGGGGCGGGGTGAGCAGTACTTC. Translated, it gives CASSLALGRGEQYF. This chain connects TRBV11-2 to TRBJ2-7; TRBD2 is a possible D gene (6 bases). The V gene's germline CDR1 is SGHAT and CDR2 FQNNGV. V was trimmed by 1 base and J by 7 bases, leaving 14 bases between them. CDR3 length: 14 residues.

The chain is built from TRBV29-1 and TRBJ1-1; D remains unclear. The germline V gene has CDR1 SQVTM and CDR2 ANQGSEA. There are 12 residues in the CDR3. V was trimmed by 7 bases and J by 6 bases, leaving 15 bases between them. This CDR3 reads CSAGGVAAEAFF. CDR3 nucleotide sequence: TGCAGCGCCGGCGGTGTAGCGGCTGAAGCTTTCTTT. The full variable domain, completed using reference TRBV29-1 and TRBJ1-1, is SAVISQKPSRDICQRGTSLTIQCQVDSQVTMMFWYRQQPGQSLTLIATANQGSEATYESGFVIDKFPISRPNLTFSTLTVSNMSPEDSSIYLCSAGGVAAEAFFGQGTRLTVV.

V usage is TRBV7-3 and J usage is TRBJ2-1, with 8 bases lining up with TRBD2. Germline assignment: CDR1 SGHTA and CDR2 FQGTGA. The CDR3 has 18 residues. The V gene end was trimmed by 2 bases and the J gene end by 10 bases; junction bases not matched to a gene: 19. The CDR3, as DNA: TGTGCCAGCAGCTTATACAACCGAGGGATTAGCGGGGCCGACGAGCAGTTCTTC. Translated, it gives CASSLYNRGISGADEQFF.

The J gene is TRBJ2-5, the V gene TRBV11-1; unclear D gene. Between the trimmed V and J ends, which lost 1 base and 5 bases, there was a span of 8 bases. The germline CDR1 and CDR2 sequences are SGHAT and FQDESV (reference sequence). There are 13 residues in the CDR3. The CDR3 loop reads CASSLGPRETQYF. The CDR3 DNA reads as TGTGCCAGCAGCTTAGGTCCCCGGGAGACCCAGTACTTC. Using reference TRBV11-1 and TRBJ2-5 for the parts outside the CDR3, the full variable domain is EAEVAQSPRYKITEKSQAVAFWCDPISGHATLYWYRQILGQGPELLVQFQDESVVDDSQLPKDRFSAERLKGVDSTLKIQPAELGDSAMYLCASSLGPRETQYFGPGTRLLVL.

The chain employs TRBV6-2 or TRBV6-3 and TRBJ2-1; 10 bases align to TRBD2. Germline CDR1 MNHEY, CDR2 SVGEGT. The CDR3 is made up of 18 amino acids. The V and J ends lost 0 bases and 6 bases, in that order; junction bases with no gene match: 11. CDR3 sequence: CASSYSQGAGGPLNEQFF. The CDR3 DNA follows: TGTGCCAGCAGTTACTCGCAAGGAGCGGGGGGGCCCCTCAATGAGCAGTTCTTC.

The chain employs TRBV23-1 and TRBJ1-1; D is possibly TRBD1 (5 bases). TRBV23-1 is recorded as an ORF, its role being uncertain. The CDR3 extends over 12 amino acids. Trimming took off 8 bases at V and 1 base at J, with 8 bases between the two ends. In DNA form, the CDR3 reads TGCGCCAGCGGAACAGGGAACACTGAAGCTTTCTTT. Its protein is CASGTGNTEAFF.

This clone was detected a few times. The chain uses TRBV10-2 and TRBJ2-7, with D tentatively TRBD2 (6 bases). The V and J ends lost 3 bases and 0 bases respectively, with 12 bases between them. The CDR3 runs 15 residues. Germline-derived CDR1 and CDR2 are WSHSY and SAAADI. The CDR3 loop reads CASSEVGGLSYEQYF. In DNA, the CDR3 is TGCGCCAGCAGTGAAGTGGGAGGACTCTCCTACGAGCAGTACTTC.

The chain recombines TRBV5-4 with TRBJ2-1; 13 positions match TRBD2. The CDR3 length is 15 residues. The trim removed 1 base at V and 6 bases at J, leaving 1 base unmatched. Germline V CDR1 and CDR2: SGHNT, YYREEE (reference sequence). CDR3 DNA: TGTGCCAGCAGCTTGACTAGCGGGGGGGCCAATGAGCAGTTCTTC. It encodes CASSLTSGGANEQFF.

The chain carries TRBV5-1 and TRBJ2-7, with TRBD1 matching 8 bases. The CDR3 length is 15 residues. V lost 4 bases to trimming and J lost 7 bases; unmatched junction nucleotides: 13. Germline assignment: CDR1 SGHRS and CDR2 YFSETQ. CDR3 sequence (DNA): TGCGCCAGCAGCCAACGGACAGGGAATGGGGGGGAGCAGTACTTC. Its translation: CASSQRTGNGGEQYF.